Below, 19 T cell receptor beta chains from the same sample are listed, as sequenced in a study of early stage breast cancer tumors. Assay: immunoSEQ multiplex PCR; the TCRdb copy retains only in-frame clones and omits some. The table lists approximately 75,000 clones, approximately 84% of them singletons, with approximately 4.5% in the top ten. Sequenced material: blood. These receptors were taken from a person aged 40 to 49 with breast cancer.

The chain's CDR3 is CAWSAITSPSGNEQFF. In DNA, the CDR3 is TGTGCCTGGAGTGCCATTACTTCCCCTAGTGGCAATGAGCAGTTCTTC. This chain connects TRBV30 to TRBJ2-1; D uncertain. The V end lost 1 base, the J end lost 6 bases, and 19 bases lay between the germline ends. Per germline, CDR1 GTSNPN and CDR2 SVGIG (reference sequence). CDR3 length: 16 amino acids.

This rearrangement joins TRBV9 to TRBJ2-7; tentative D call: TRBD1 (6 bases). Looked up from germline, CDR1 is SGDLS and CDR2 is YYNGEE. Deletions cut 0 bases from V and 3 bases from J, with 10 bases between. The CDR3 extends over 14 amino acids. CDR3 in DNA: TGTGCCAGCAGCGTAGCTCCGGACAGCTACGAGCAGTACTTC. Its translation is CASSVAPDSYEQYF.

The rearrangement joins TRBV4-1 to TRBJ2-1; 8 bases are a match to TRBD2. V lost 1 base, J lost 7 bases, and 3 bases stayed unmatched. This CDR3 region has 14 residues. The germline V gene encodes CDR1 MGHRA and CDR2 YSYEKL. CDR3 protein: CASSQVSSGNEQFF. The CDR3 coding sequence is TGCGCCAGCAGCCAAGTTTCTAGCGGGAATGAGCAGTTCTTC.

J is TRBJ2-6 and V is TRBV28, with D possibly matching TRBD2 (7 bases). Trimming took 6 bases from V and 2 from J, leaving 23 bases between them. The CDR3 consists of 19 residues. Germline CDR1 is MDHEN and CDR2 is SYDVKM. The CDR3 nucleotides read TGTGCCAGCAGATTGAGGTGGGGGGGGCTTACAACTGGGGCCAACGTCCTGACTTTC. It translates to CASRLRWGGLTTGANVLTF.

The gene calls are TRBV30 and TRBJ1-4; D gene uncertain. Germline lookup yields CDR1 GTSNPN and CDR2 SVGIG (reference sequence). This CDR3 is 13 amino acids long. Trimming shortened V by 0 bases and J by 7 bases, and 9 bases separated the two germline ends. CDR3 nucleotides: TGTGCCTGGAGTGTACCGGGGATTGAAAAACTGTTTTTT. Its protein product is CAWSVPGIEKLFF.

This clone showed up just once. The chain couples TRBV6-6 to TRBJ2-2; D remains ambiguous. Germline V lookup: CDR1 MNHNY, CDR2 SVGAGI (reference sequence). The CDR3 sequence is 13 residues long. The V gene lost 8 bases and the J gene lost 4 bases, with 11 bases spanning the gap. The CDR3: CASFGQLTGELFF. The CDR3 DNA reads as TGTGCCAGCTTCGGGCAGCTCACCGGGGAGCTGTTTTTT.

V is TRBV18 and J is TRBJ1-5; TRBD1 matches 9 bases. Germline assignment: CDR1 KGHSH and CDR2 LQKENI. V lost 1 base and J lost 3; bases outside the gene matches: 7. This CDR3 is built from 17 residues. CDR3 nucleotides: TGTGCCAGCTCACCACGTCGGACAGGGGCTACCAATCAGCCCCAGCATTTT. Protein product: CASSPRRTGATNQPQHF.

The table lists this clone with a count of one. The chain recombines TRBV2 with TRBJ2-1; 13 bases fit TRBD2. J gave up 0 bases and V 6 bases, and 2 bases lay outside the gene matches. Looked up from germline, CDR1 is SNHLY and CDR2 is FYNNEI. The CDR3 extends over 16 amino acids. CDR3 residues: CASSRTSGSSYNEQFF. For the CDR3, the DNA is TGTGCCAGCAGCCGGACTAGCGGGAGCTCCTACAATGAGCAGTTCTTC.

The chain uses TRBV13 and TRBJ2-1, with 9 bases identical to TRBD2. CDR1 and CDR2 from the germline V gene are PRHDT and FYEKMQ (reference sequence). Unmatched junction bases numbered 4, after V lost 5 bases and J lost 2 bases. This CDR3 comprises 15 residues. CDR3: CASSGTSPTYNEQFF. In DNA form, the CDR3 reads TGTGCCAGCAGCGGGACTAGCCCCACCTACAATGAGCAGTTCTTC. The whole variable domain, filled in from reference TRBV13 and TRBJ2-1, reads AAGVIQSPRHLIKEKRETATLKCYPIPRHDTVYWYQQGPGQDPQFLISFYEKMQSDKGSIPDRFSAQQFSDYHSELNMSSLELGDSALYFCASSGTSPTYNEQFFGPGTRLTVL.

The chain couples TRBV6-1 to TRBJ2-1; TRBD2 matches 8 bases. The CDR3 runs to 13 residues. With 7 bases clipped from V and 7 bases from J, the junction kept 6 bases outside the gene matches. The germline V gene encodes CDR1 MNHNS and CDR2 SASEGT. Written as DNA, the CDR3 is TGTGCCAGCATGTTGAGCGGGGGAAATGAGCAGTTCTTC. It codes for CASMLSGGNEQFF.

This sequence joins TRBV13 and TRBJ1-6; D remains ambiguous. This CDR3 contains 15 residues. The germline V gene encodes CDR1 PRHDT and CDR2 FYEKMQ (reference sequence). V was cut by 0 bases and J by 8 bases, with 11 bases left in between. The CDR3 DNA reads TGTGCCAGCAGCTTAGGAGGGTTTGGGGATTCACCCCTCCACTTT. It codes for CASSLGGFGDSPLHF.

The CDR3, as DNA: TGTGCCAGCAGCAAGGGTCGTGAGCAGTTCTTC. This gives the protein CASSKGREQFF. The gene calls are TRBV21-1 and TRBJ2-1. TRBV21-1 is recorded as a pseudogene. The CDR3 spans 11 residues.

This clone was seen once. V gene TRBV19 combines with J gene TRBJ1-1; perhaps TRBD1 as D (6 bases). Germline values: CDR1 LNHDA, CDR2 SQIVND (reference sequence). The CDR3 is made up of 14 amino acids. V was clipped by 5 bases and J by 1 base, with 11 bases between them. Written as DNA, the CDR3 is TGTGCCAGTAGTGAACAGGGACAGAACACTGAAGCTTTCTTT. Protein product: CASSEQGQNTEAFF.

This sequence joins TRBV27 and TRBJ2-7, with D hard to call. The CDR3 extends over 13 amino acids. The germline CDR1 and CDR2 sequences are MNHEY and SMNVEV (reference sequence). V lost 8 bases and J lost 0, with 11 bases in between. CDR3 loop: CASWKISSYEQYF. The CDR3 region has the DNA TGTGCCAGCTGGAAAATTAGCTCCTACGAGCAGTACTTC.

The chain employs TRBV30 and TRBJ2-3; 8 bases are shared with TRBD1. Germline values: CDR1 GTSNPN, CDR2 SVGIG (reference sequence). Losses at the gene ends were 3 bases for V and 6 bases for J; bases not matched to a gene: 2. The CDR3 runs 12 residues. CDR3 nucleotide sequence: TGTGCCTGGAGCAGACAGGGGGATACGCAGTATTTT. Protein: CAWSRQGDTQYF.

DNA of the CDR3: TGTGCCAGCAGTAGACTAGCGGGATTGGATGAGCAGTTCTTC. Translation gives CASSRLAGLDEQFF. The chain links TRBV6-4 to TRBJ2-1, with 11 bases aligning to TRBD2. This CDR3 contains 14 residues. V was clipped by 5 bases and J by 8 bases; unmatched bases: 5. CDR1 and CDR2 (germline): MRHNA, SNTAGT.

The rearrangement uses TRBV27 and TRBJ1-2; a possible D gene is TRBD1 (6 bases). Germline V gene sequence: CDR1 MNHEY, CDR2 SMNVEV (reference sequence). This CDR3 is built from 14 residues. Trimming took 8 bases from V and 8 from J, leaving 21 bases between them. Written as DNA, the CDR3 is TGTGCCAGCTCCTTCAGCAAACAGGGACGGGGCTACACCTTC. Its translation is CASSFSKQGRGYTF.

The rearrangement links TRBV27 to TRBJ2-3; perhaps D is TRBD1 or TRBD2 (5 bases each). Trimming removed 2 bases at V and 2 bases at J, with 5 bases between. The CDR3 consists of 13 residues. Germline V gene lookup returns CDR1 MNHEY and CDR2 SMNVEV (reference sequence). For the CDR3, the DNA is TGTGCCAGCAGTTTAGGGACCACAGATACGCAGTATTTT. Its translation is CASSLGTTDTQYF.

This clone was observed a single time. This rearrangement joins TRBV5-1 to TRBJ2-1, with 8 bases that match TRBD1. The germline V gene encodes CDR1 SGHRS and CDR2 YFSETQ. This CDR3 comprises 17 residues. V lost 4 bases, J lost 1 base, and 10 bases stayed unmatched. The CDR3: CASSNLAGGSSYNEQFF. The CDR3 nucleotides read TGCGCCAGCAGCAATCTGGCAGGGGGCTCGTCCTACAATGAGCAGTTCTTC.